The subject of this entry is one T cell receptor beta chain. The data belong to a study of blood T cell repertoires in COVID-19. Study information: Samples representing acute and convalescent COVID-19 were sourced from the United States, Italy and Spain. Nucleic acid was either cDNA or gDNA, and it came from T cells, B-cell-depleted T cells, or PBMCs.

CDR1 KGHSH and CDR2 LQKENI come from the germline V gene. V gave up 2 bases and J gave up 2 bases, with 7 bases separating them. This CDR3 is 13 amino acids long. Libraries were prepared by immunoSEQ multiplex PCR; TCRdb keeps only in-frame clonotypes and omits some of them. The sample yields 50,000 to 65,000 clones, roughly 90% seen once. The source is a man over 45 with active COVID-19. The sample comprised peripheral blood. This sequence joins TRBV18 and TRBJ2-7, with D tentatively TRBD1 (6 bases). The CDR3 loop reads CASSPGTTYEQYF. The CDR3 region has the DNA TGTGCCAGCTCACCAGGGACAACCTACGAGCAGTACTTC.